These 5 T cell receptor beta chains were all obtained from the same sample, sequenced in a study of CD8 T cells in Susac syndrome (dated by TCRdb to about 2019). Libraries were prepared through the immunoSEQ multiplex PCR assay. RNA was extracted with the RNeasy kit and about 0.5 to 1 ug was reverse transcribed using random hexamers. The public reads were run again by TCRdb, first through fastp at Q25 and then through MiXCR, and only productive beta chains were kept. Duplicate CDR3 protein sequences are folded into a single record with the most common DNA and genes. The sample includes about 210,000 distinct CDR3 sequences, with about 95% observed a single time. Of the sample, just over 0.08% is held by the ten largest clones. Material for sequencing was CD4+ T cells from PBMCs. These receptors all come from a human donor with multiple sclerosis.

The chain has TRBV11-3 and TRBJ2-1, with D possibly called TRBD1 or TRBD2 (5 bases each). V dropped 5 bases and J dropped 2 bases, with 13 bases sitting between them. Looked up from germline, CDR1 is SGHNT and CDR2 is YENEEA. The CDR3 covers 15 residues. As DNA, the CDR3 is TGTGCCAGCAGCCGACGCCAGGGAGCCTACAATGAGCAGTTCTTC. Its translation: CASSRRQGAYNEQFF.

The CDR3 DNA sequence: TGTGCCAGCAGCCCAATAAAGAGCCCTGGGGCCAACGTCCTGACTTTC. Its translation: CASSPIKSPGANVLTF. The chain recombines TRBV3-1 with TRBJ2-6; no firm D call. Trimming removed 4 bases from V and 2 bases from J, with 12 bases in between. The CDR3 sequence is 16 residues long. Germline V gene lookup returns CDR1 LGHDT and CDR2 YNNKEL (reference sequence).

The V call is TRBV27, the J call TRBJ2-3, with D perhaps TRBD2 (5 bases). V was pared by 3 bases and J by 0 bases, with 16 bases between. Germline V CDR1 and CDR2: MNHEY, SMNVEV (reference sequence). The CDR3 contains 17 residues. CDR3 sequence (DNA): TGTGCCAGCAGTTTTCCCCGGACGGACTCTAGCACAGATACGCAGTATTTT. It specifies CASSFPRTDSSTDTQYF.

CDR3 amino acids: CASSQFDTQYF. The CDR3 DNA reads TGCGCCAGCAGTCAATTTGATACGCAGTATTTT. V gene TRBV23-1 combines with J gene TRBJ2-3; D is unresolved. TRBV23-1 carries the ORF label, with uncertain function. Between the trimmed V and J ends, which lost 1 base and 6 bases, there was a span of 2 bases. This CDR3 contains 11 residues.

V is TRBV5-1 and J is TRBJ2-4; TRBD1 matches 11 bases. CDR3 length equals 16 residues. The V segment lost 4 bases and the J segment 7 bases; nucleotides outside the gene matches: 10. From germline, CDR1 is SGHRS and CDR2 YFSETQ. The CDR3 here is CASSDPAGTGGNIQYF. CDR3 DNA sequence: TGCGCCAGCAGCGACCCGGCAGGGACAGGGGGGAACATTCAGTACTTC.